The 26 T cell receptor beta chains listed next were all sequenced from one sample in a study of blood T cell repertoires in COVID-19. Clones were sequenced by immunoSEQ multiplex PCR, and TCRdb holds only the in-frame ones, with some missing. This sample has 35,000 to 45,000 clones, with more than 85% found just once. The sequencing input was peripheral blood. These receptors all stem from a woman older than 75 with acute or convalescent COVID-19.

The J gene is TRBJ2-2, the V gene TRBV18; 8 nucleotides align to TRBD1. CDR3 length equals 16 residues. Germline V CDR1 and CDR2: KGHSH, LQKENI. V dropped 3 bases and J dropped 0; count of bases not matched to a gene: 3. CDR3 residues: CASSPMTGANTGELFF. The CDR3 DNA is TGTGCCAGCTCACCCATGACAGGGGCGAACACCGGGGAGCTGTTTTTT.

The rearrangement uses TRBV2 and TRBJ2-7; 7 nucleotides align to TRBD2. V shed 8 bases, J shed 3 bases, and the junction held 7 bases outside the gene matches. This CDR3 spans 13 amino acids. CDR1 is SNHLY and CDR2 is FYNNEI in the germline V gene. The CDR3 protein is CASSGGVGYEQYF. CDR3 nucleotides: TGTGCCAGCTCTGGGGGGGTTGGCTACGAGCAGTACTTC.

The chain uses TRBV6-5 and TRBJ2-5; 8 nucleotides align to TRBD2. CDR1 and CDR2 from the germline V gene are MNHEY and SVGAGI. The junction had 8 bases not matched to a gene; V was cut back by 8 bases and J by 3 bases. The CDR3 is 14 residues long. The CDR3 spells CASGSGGPKETQYF. The CDR3 bases are TGTGCCAGCGGGAGCGGGGGCCCGAAAGAGACCCAGTACTTC.

This chain uses TRBV5-1 with TRBJ1-2; 7 bases align to TRBD1. Germline values: CDR1 SGHRS, CDR2 YFSETQ. Germline trimming cut 4 bases from V and 3 bases from J; bases unmatched to any gene: 6. This CDR3 spans 14 amino acids. In nucleotides, the CDR3 is TGCGCCAGCAGCCCAGGGGGAGCGGACTATGGCTACACCTTC. Translation: CASSPGGADYGYTF. Complete variable domain (other parts from reference TRBV5-1 and TRBJ1-2): KAGVTQTPRYLIKTRGQQVTLSCSPISGHRSVSWYQQTPGQGLQFLFEYFSETQRNKGNFPGRFSGRQFSNSRSEMNVSTLELGDSALYLCASSPGGADYGYTFGSGTRLTVV.

The CDR3 loop is CASSLAGGPYEQYF. The CDR3 DNA sequence: TGTGCCAGCAGCCTAGCGGGGGGCCCCTACGAGCAGTACTTC. The gene calls are TRBV3-1 (or the pseudogene TRBV3-2) and TRBJ2-7, with 10 bases aligning to TRBD2. Germline assignment: CDR1 LGHDT and CDR2 YNNKEL (reference sequence). CDR3 length equals 14 residues. The V segment lost 4 bases and the J segment 2 bases; nucleotides outside the gene matches: 2.

The chain has TRBV20-1 and TRBJ2-3; D may be TRBD2 (5 bases). The CDR3 consists of 13 residues. The V gene lost 3 bases and the J gene lost 4 bases, with 11 bases spanning the gap. Germline CDR1 and CDR2: DFQATT and SNEGSKA (reference sequence). This chain's CDR3 is CSASKRWADTQYF. CDR3 nucleotides: TGCAGTGCTAGTAAGCGGTGGGCAGATACGCAGTATTTT.

The V gene is TRBV4-1, the J gene TRBJ2-5, with 8 bases matching TRBD2. This CDR3 contains 16 residues. Per the germline V gene, CDR1 is MGHRA and CDR2 is YSYEKL. V was pared by 4 bases and J by 2 bases, with 9 bases of the junction left unmatched. The CDR3, as DNA: TGCGCCAGCAGCCGAGGGGGTAGCGGGGCTCAAGAGACCCAGTACTTC. It codes for CASSRGGSGAQETQYF.

The genes are TRBV24-1 and TRBJ2-3; a weak D match, TRBD2 (6 bases). CDR1 is KGHDR, CDR2 SFDVKD, per germline. Trimming cost V 9 bases and J 2 bases, with 8 bases left between them. The CDR3 length is 12 residues. Here the CDR3 reads CATAGNTDTQYF. Here the CDR3 DNA reads TGTGCCACCGCGGGGAACACAGATACGCAGTATTTT.

The V gene is TRBV7-2, the J gene TRBJ2-7, with TRBD2 matching 8 bases. The V gene's germline CDR1 is SGHTA and CDR2 FQGNSA. With 4 bases clipped from V and 2 bases from J, the junction kept 4 bases outside the gene matches. The CDR3 loop spans 14 amino acids. The CDR3 sequence: CASSYTGGAYEQYF. CDR3 sequence (DNA): TGTGCCAGCAGCTACACGGGGGGGGCCTACGAGCAGTACTTC.

This clone has more than one count but fewer than ten. The rearrangement links TRBV5-6 to TRBJ1-5; D remains unclear. The CDR3 has 13 amino acids. Trimming left V 2 bases short and J 3 bases short, with 6 bases between. Per the germline V gene, CDR1 is SGHDT and CDR2 is YYEEEE. CDR3 coding DNA: TGTGCCAGCAGCTTTGGACTCAATCAGCCCCAGCATTTT. It is translated as CASSFGLNQPQHF.

This CDR3 is CASSTQGNTEAFF. As DNA, the CDR3 is TGTGCCAGTAGTACCCAGGGGAACACTGAAGCTTTCTTT. The chain joins TRBV19 to TRBJ1-1; possibly TRBD1 for D (5 bases). The germline gives CDR1 LNHDA, CDR2 SQIVND (reference sequence). The V end was cut by 4 bases, the J end by 1 base, with 7 bases between. The CDR3 loop spans 13 amino acids.

The chain joins TRBV3-1 (or the pseudogene TRBV3-2) to TRBJ2-3; 9 nucleotides line up with TRBD2. The CDR3 spans 18 residues. Germline V lookup: CDR1 LGHDT, CDR2 YNNKEL (reference sequence). V trimming: 7 bases; J trimming: 2 bases; junction bases outside the gene matches: 16. The CDR3 here is CASTERRRLAGNTDTQYF. CDR3 DNA: TGTGCCAGCACGGAAAGGAGGCGGCTAGCGGGGAACACAGATACGCAGTATTTT.

V and J are TRBV3-1 (or the pseudogene TRBV3-2) and TRBJ1-3; the match to TRBD1 covers 7 bases. The ends lost 4 bases at V and 4 bases at J; junction bases unmatched: 10. CDR3 length: 16 residues. Germline loops: CDR1 LGHDT, CDR2 YNNKEL (reference sequence). Here the CDR3 reads CASSPRMTGMGNTIYF. CDR3 bases: TGTGCCAGCAGCCCTCGGATGACAGGGATGGGAAACACCATATATTTT.

V gene TRBV5-1 combines with J gene TRBJ1-1; D is undetermined. Between the trimmed V and J ends, which lost 4 bases and 0 bases, there was a span of 13 bases. The germline CDR1 and CDR2 sequences are SGHRS and YFSETQ. The CDR3 contains 15 residues. CDR3 nucleotide sequence: TGCGCCAGCAGCCCTCGGGTCGGGGTGAACACTGAAGCTTTCTTT. Amino acids: CASSPRVGVNTEAFF.

The V and J genes are TRBV19 and TRBJ2-3, with D possibly TRBD1 on 6 matching bases. Germline V gene lookup returns CDR1 LNHDA and CDR2 SQIVND (reference sequence). V lost 5 bases and J lost 2, with 23 bases in between. The CDR3 length is 18 residues. CDR3 in DNA: TGTGCCAGTAGTTACATATTCGCCTCAGGGGCTTTCACAGATACGCAGTATTTT. As protein: CASSYIFASGAFTDTQYF.

The V call is TRBV6-6, the J call TRBJ1-1; D may be TRBD1 (6 bases). Trimming removed 6 bases at V and 1 base at J, with 18 bases between. Germline-derived CDR1 and CDR2 are MNHNY and SVGAGI (reference sequence). CDR3 length equals 16 residues. This CDR3 reads CASSLSQGYGNTEAFF. The DNA of the CDR3 is TGTGCCAGCAGCCTATCGCAGGGGTATGGGAACACTGAAGCTTTCTTT.

The genes are TRBV11-2 and TRBJ1-3; the match to TRBD1 covers 8 bases. CDR1 is SGHAT and CDR2 is FQNNGV in the germline V gene. V lost 6 bases and J lost 4; bases outside the gene matches: 8. The CDR3 is 15 residues long. In nucleotides, the CDR3 is TGTGCCAGCAGTTCGACAGGGGTTAGGGGAAACACCATATATTTT. Protein sequence: CASSSTGVRGNTIYF.

The chain couples TRBV27 to TRBJ1-2; 7 nucleotides align to TRBD1. The trim removed 6 bases at V and 3 bases at J, leaving 7 bases unmatched. The CDR3 has 14 residues. The germline V gene has CDR1 MNHEY and CDR2 SMNVEV (reference sequence). CDR3: CASRPPGGDYGYTF. For the CDR3, the DNA is TGTGCCAGCAGGCCACCAGGGGGAGACTATGGCTACACCTTC.

The CDR3 region is CASSQGLAGSQETQYF. CDR3 in DNA: TGCGCCAGCAGCCAAGGACTAGCGGGGTCCCAAGAGACCCAGTACTTC. The chain carries TRBV4-1 and TRBJ2-5; 11 bases align to TRBD2. The V gene end was trimmed by 1 base and the J gene end by 1 base; junction bases not matched to a gene: 2. The CDR3 runs to 16 residues. Germline assignment: CDR1 MGHRA and CDR2 YSYEKL.

The genes are TRBV15 and TRBJ2-1; 9 positions agree with TRBD2. The V segment lost 2 bases and the J segment 6 bases; nucleotides outside the gene matches: 5. The length of the CDR3 is 15 residues. Germline V CDR1 and CDR2: LNHNV, YYDKDF (reference sequence). The CDR3 reads CATSRRAGGGNEQFF. CDR3 nucleotide sequence: TGTGCCACCAGCAGACGGGCGGGAGGGGGCAATGAGCAGTTCTTC. Looking up the rest from reference TRBV15 and TRBJ2-1 gives the full variable domain: DAMVIQNPRYQVTQFGKPVTLSCSQTLNHNVMYWYQQKSSQAPKLLFHYYDKDFNNEADTPDNFQSRRPNTSFCFLDIRSPGLGDTAMYLCATSRRAGGGNEQFFGPGTRLTVL.

This clone was seen just once. V is TRBV2 and J is TRBJ1-1; weak D call: TRBD1 (6 bases). V was clipped by 5 bases and J by 3 bases, with 13 bases between them. Germline-derived CDR1 and CDR2 are SNHLY and FYNNEI. The CDR3 spans 14 residues. CDR3 loop: CASSYLRGDTEAFF. The CDR3 region has the DNA TGTGCCAGCAGTTACCTCAGGGGTGACACTGAAGCTTTCTTT.

The V and J genes are TRBV3-1 (or the pseudogene TRBV3-2) and TRBJ2-7, with TRBD2 matching over 7 bases. The CDR3 extends over 17 amino acids. V dropped 3 bases and J dropped 0; count of bases not matched to a gene: 11. Germline CDR1 reads LGHDT; CDR2 reads YNNKEL (reference sequence). The CDR3: CASSQSLAGTNSYEQYF. The CDR3 coding sequence is TGTGCCAGCAGCCAGAGCCTGGCGGGGACTAACTCCTACGAGCAGTACTTC.

This chain joins TRBV19 and TRBJ2-3; D gene uncertain. There are 14 residues in the CDR3. CDR1 is LNHDA, CDR2 SQIVND, per germline (reference sequence). The germline V and J ends were trimmed by 6 bases and 3 bases, with 13 bases remaining between them. The DNA for the CDR3 is TGTGCCAGTAGGAAGGAGCTTAATACAGATACGCAGTATTTT. Translated: CASRKELNTDTQYF.

The chain is built from TRBV6-2 or TRBV6-3 and TRBJ2-1; 8 bases are a match to TRBD1. This CDR3 region has 17 residues. Losses at the gene ends were 2 bases for V and 5 bases for J; bases not matched to a gene: 11. Germline CDR1 reads MNHEY; CDR2 reads SVGEGT. CDR3 DNA: TGTGCCAGCAGTTACCGGCTTCGGACAGGGTACAACAATGAGCAGTTCTTC. Its translation: CASSYRLRTGYNNEQFF.

The J gene is TRBJ1-2, the V gene TRBV7-2; 10 bases map to TRBD1. V was clipped by 5 bases and J by 4 bases; unmatched bases: 7. This CDR3 has 15 amino acids. The germline V gene encodes CDR1 SGHTA and CDR2 FQGNSA. Written as DNA, the CDR3 is TGTGCCAGCAGCCCGACAGGGGGCGCTAGCTATGGCTACACCTTC. Encoded protein: CASSPTGGASYGYTF.

V usage is TRBV6-2 or TRBV6-3 and J usage is TRBJ2-1, with a possible D match to TRBD2 (7 bases). The germline V gene has CDR1 MNHEY and CDR2 SVGEGT. V was cut by 2 bases and J by 2 bases, with 19 bases left in between. The CDR3 extends over 18 amino acids. This CDR3 reads CASSYPPGGRGTYNEQFF. The CDR3 DNA follows: TGTGCCAGCAGTTACCCCCCTGGGGGGCGGGGGACCTACAATGAGCAGTTCTTC.